This T cell receptor (beta chain) was recovered during a study of patients and donors after allogeneic stem cell transplantation. In TCRdb, the RT-PCR reads were re-called with MiXCR into one record per CDR3 protein. This table has roughly 880,000 distinct CDR3 sequences, roughly 18% appearing once. Trimming at V came to 5 bases and at J to 2 bases, leaving 5 bases not matched to a gene. Per germline, CDR1 LNHDA and CDR2 SQIVND (reference sequence). The CDR3 is made up of 15 amino acids. Sequencing was performed on blood, either unsorted or a sorted T cell fraction (not recorded which). The chain has TRBV19 and TRBJ2-7, with 11 bases aligning to TRBD1. This clonotype was sampled from a human donor who was either an allogeneic HSCT recipient or a stem cell or donor lymphocyte infusion donor (not recorded which). It is not recorded whose cells these are; they may come from a transplant donor. The CDR3 bases are TGTGCCAGTAGTGTCGGGACAGGGGGTACCTACGAGCAGTACTTC. As protein: CASSVGTGGTYEQYF.